These 6 T cell receptor beta chains were all obtained from the same sample, sequenced in a study of blood T cell repertoires in COVID-19. Sequencing was performed with immunoSEQ multiplex PCR; in TCRdb, only in-frame clones are kept and a portion is missing. Of about 160,000 clones detected, around 74% appear once; the ten largest clones hold about 3%. Sequencing used peripheral blood. The receptors derive from an older man with acute or convalescent COVID-19.

This clone was seen repeatedly, ten times or more. The genes are TRBV12-3 or TRBV12-4 and TRBJ2-7, with unresolved D. V was pared by 4 bases and J by 3 bases, with 10 bases between. There are 13 residues in the CDR3. CDR3 DNA sequence: TGTGCCAGCAGTTCGTCTTTGAGCTACGAGCAGTACTTC. Amino acids: CASSSSLSYEQYF.

The chain couples TRBV25-1 to TRBJ1-2; the match to TRBD1 covers 8 bases. Germline assignment: CDR1 MGHDK and CDR2 SYGVNS. There are 15 residues in the CDR3. The V gene end was trimmed by 6 bases and the J gene end by 0 bases; junction bases not matched to a gene: 6. The CDR3 bases are TGTGCCAGCAGGGGGACAGGAAAGACTAACTATGGCTACACCTTC. As protein: CASRGTGKTNYGYTF.

This chain joins TRBV13 and TRBJ2-3, with 8 positions matching TRBD1. The CDR3 is 14 amino acids. Germline V gene data show CDR1 as PRHDT and CDR2 as FYEKMQ (reference sequence). Unmatched junction bases numbered 6, after V lost 10 bases and J lost 0 bases. The CDR3 nucleotides are TGTGCCACCGAGTGGGACAGGAGCACAGATACGCAGTATTTT. It yields the protein CATEWDRSTDTQYF.

V is TRBV18 and J is TRBJ2-7, with TRBD1 matching 9 bases. Germline assignment: CDR1 KGHSH and CDR2 LQKENI. Trimming removed 6 bases from V and 3 bases from J; junction bases left unmatched: 9. This CDR3 has 15 residues. The CDR3 DNA follows: TGTGCCAGCTCCCCGGCCGGGACAGGGCTCTACGAGCAGTACTTC. Its protein product is CASSPAGTGLYEQYF.

This clone has just one count. This chain connects TRBV5-1 to TRBJ2-5; D is possibly TRBD2 (6 bases). Germline values: CDR1 SGHRS, CDR2 YFSETQ. With 0 bases removed from V and 4 bases from J, the gap between germline ends came to 16 bases. CDR3 length equals 16 residues. CDR3 sequence (DNA): TGCGCCAGCAGCTTGGGAGGAGGGACCCAAAGAGAGACCCAGTACTTC. Residues: CASSLGGGTQRETQYF.

The chain has TRBV7-9 and TRBJ1-1, with D maybe TRBD1 (6 bases). The CDR3 sequence is 13 residues long. Germline lookup yields CDR1 SEHNR and CDR2 FQNEAQ (reference sequence). The V and J ends lost 2 bases and 7 bases respectively, with 11 bases between them. The CDR3 DNA reads TGTGCCAGCAGCTTATGGGGGGGCTTTGAAGCTTTCTTT. Translation: CASSLWGGFEAFF.